This entry lists 7 T cell receptor beta chains sequenced from one sample in a study of T cells in narcolepsy. Measured with immunoSEQ multiplex PCR; TCRdb has only the in-frame clones, and not every one. Of about 27,000 clones listed, 75% to 80% are singletons. Sequencing input: CD45RA- memory CD4+ T cells from PBMCs. The receptor set was obtained from a human donor with narcolepsy.

This chain connects TRBV23-1 to TRBJ2-4, with 7 bases lining up with TRBD1. TRBV23-1 is marked as an open reading frame, function uncertain. J lost 0 bases, V lost 4 bases, and 3 bases had no gene match. The CDR3 is 15 residues long. CDR3 loop: CASSPHRGAKNIQYF. The DNA of the CDR3 is TGCGCCAGCAGTCCCCACAGGGGAGCCAAAAACATTCAGTACTTC.

The chain recombines TRBV25-1 with TRBJ2-7, with 7 bases that match TRBD1. The CDR3 totals 16 residues. V gave up 3 bases and J gave up 4 bases; unmatched junction bases: 12. Germline V gives CDR1 MGHDK, CDR2 SYGVNS. The CDR3, as DNA: TGTGCCAGCAGTGACCCCAAAAGGACAGGCCCGTACGAGCAGTACTTC. It is translated as CASSDPKRTGPYEQYF.

The V call is TRBV11-3, the J call TRBJ2-4; TRBD1 matches 7 bases. V lost 4 bases to trimming and J lost 5 bases; unmatched junction nucleotides: 8. CDR3 length equals 15 residues. Germline V gene sequence: CDR1 SGHNT, CDR2 YENEEA. CDR3 region: CASSSFRGPENIQYF. The CDR3 coding sequence is TGTGCCAGCAGCTCGTTTAGGGGGCCCGAAAACATTCAGTACTTC.

Notes on this clone: Other nucleotide sequences in the sample specify the same CDR3. The CDR3 DNA is TGTGCCAGCAGCATTATGCGGCTATCCAATGAGCAGTTCTTC. It is translated as CASSIMRLSNEQFF. The V and J genes are TRBV11-3 and TRBJ2-1; no firm D call. V was pared by 5 bases and J by 6 bases, with 14 bases between. This CDR3 has 14 amino acids. Germline V lookup: CDR1 SGHNT, CDR2 YENEEA.

With respect to this clone: The same CDR3 also results from other DNA sequences found in this sample. This sequence joins TRBV30 and TRBJ1-3; 8 bases agree with TRBD1. J gave up 1 base and V 2 bases, and 4 bases lay outside the gene matches. Germline loops: CDR1 GTSNPN, CDR2 SVGIG (reference sequence). The CDR3 is made up of 15 amino acids. The DNA of the CDR3 is TGTGCCTGGAGTCGCACAGGGGGATCTGGAAACACCATATATTTT. Protein product: CAWSRTGGSGNTIYF.

V is TRBV6-5 and J is TRBJ1-1; D gene unclear. The CDR3 consists of 12 residues. Trimming pared 3 bases from V and 8 bases from J, leaving 10 bases between. CDR1 MNHEY and CDR2 SVGAGI come from the germline V gene. As DNA, the CDR3 is TGTGCCAGCAGTTATACGGGCGGGGAAGCTTTCTTT. Encoded protein: CASSYTGGEAFF.

Remarks on this clone: Other DNA sequences in the same sample also yield this CDR3. The chain combines TRBV4-2 with TRBJ2-5; 8 bases map to TRBD2. V shed 3 bases and J 5 bases; nucleotides not matched to a gene: 14. The V gene's germline CDR1 is LGHNA and CDR2 YNFKEQ. This CDR3 is 17 amino acids long. The CDR3, as DNA: TGTGCCAGCAGCCAGGGTGGGACTCGGGGGGGCTCGGAGACCCAGTACTTC. As protein: CASSQGGTRGGSETQYF.